This is a list of T cell receptor beta chains from one sample in a study of identical twins. TCRdb processed the 5' RACE reads anew with MiXCR; each CDR3 protein has one entry. The sample lists approximately 890,000 distinct CDR3 sequences, about 12% occurring once. The same specimen was also included in a second study, on yellow fever vaccine responses in identical twins.

The sample consisted of PBMCs. The source is a woman aged 18-35 years in good health. Each CDR3 is given with its conserved first and last residue. D genes are given only for firm matches. Clone size is not always given. Where it is, it says once, few, many or a class for expanded clones.

V	J	D	size	DNA	CDR3
TRBV6-1	TRBJ1-1	.	.	TGTGCCAGCAGCCTCCGTATGTCGGCCCCTGAAGCTTTCTTT	CASSLRMSAPEAFF
TRBV12-3/TRBV12-4	TRBJ1-1	.	few	TGTGCCAGCAGTGCACAGATAGTGAACACTGAAGCTTTCTTT	CASSAQIVNTEAFF
TRBV7-9	TRBJ2-1	.	few	TGTGCCAGCAGCTCTGGGCCGGAATACAATGAGCGGCAGTTCTTC	CASSSGPEYNERQFF
TRBV29-1	TRBJ2-6	TRBD1	.	TGCAGCGTTGAGGGGGACAGCTCTGGGGCCAACGTCCTGACTTTC	CSVEGDSSGANVLTF
TRBV7-2	TRBJ2-2	.	many	TGTGCCAGCAGCCAGACGGGACTCCCGGGCGGGGAGCTGTTTTTT	CASSQTGLPGGELFF
TRBV4-1	TRBJ2-4	.	.	TGCGCCAGCAGCCAGAATTTAATCGGGGGTTCCATTCAGTACTTC	CASSQNLIGGSIQYF
TRBV24-1	TRBJ2-1	.	.	TGTGCCACCAGTGATTCCGGAGGGCGCAATGAGCAGTTCTTC	CATSDSGGRNEQFF
TRBV20-1	TRBJ2-3	.	many	TGCAGTGCTAGAGGGGGAGGTAGCGCAGATACGCAGTATTTT	CSARGGGSADTQYF
TRBV12-3/TRBV12-4	TRBJ1-3	.	.	TGTGCCAGCAGTTTAGAAGGGACCATATATTTT	CASSLEGTIYF
TRBV6-1	TRBJ1-6	.	few	TGTGCCACCAGAGAGACCGACCTGTTGCCCCTCCACTTT	CATRETDLLPLHF
TRBV6-1	TRBJ1-1	.	few	TGTGCCAGCACCCCCTGGGGGGGGATGAACACTGAAGCTTTCTTT	CASTPWGGMNTEAFF